The 24 T cell receptor beta chains in this list originate from one sample, sequenced in a study of CD8 T cells in ankylosing spondylitis. In TCRdb, the 5' RACE reads were re-called with MiXCR into one record per CDR3 protein. This sample has some 290,000 distinct CDR3 sequences, with around 20% found just once. Sequencing used blood, either unsorted or a sorted T cell fraction (not recorded which). These receptors all stem from a male donor with ankylosing spondylitis or in good health (not recorded which).

V and J are TRBV3-1 and TRBJ2-2; 9 positions match TRBD1. This CDR3 has 11 amino acids. Trimming removed 4 bases from V and 14 bases from J; junction bases left unmatched: 2. Germline-derived CDR1 and CDR2 are LGHDT and YNNKEL (reference sequence). CDR3 DNA: TGTGCCAGCAGCCCGGGACAGGGTCTGTTTTTT. Protein product: CASSPGQGLFF.

This clonotype was observed at least ten times. The chain has TRBV25-1 and TRBJ1-2; D is unclear. The V gene lost 5 bases and the J gene lost 2 bases, with 9 bases spanning the gap. The CDR3 spans 13 residues. Germline CDR1 MGHDK, CDR2 SYGVNS. CDR3 nucleotides: TGTGCCAGCAGTTTAGGGCCGAACTATGGCTACACCTTC. It codes for CASSLGPNYGYTF.

The table lists this clonotype with a few counts. This rearrangement joins TRBV29-1 to TRBJ2-5, with D maybe TRBD2 (6 bases). CDR1 is SQVTM, CDR2 ANQGSEA, per germline. CDR3 length equals 13 residues. Trimming removed 6 bases at V and 5 bases at J, with 16 bases between. The CDR3 spells CSVNTDYHETQYF. The CDR3 DNA reads TGCAGCGTAAACACGGACTATCACGAGACCCAGTACTTC. The complete variable domain, with remaining parts taken from reference TRBV29-1 and TRBJ2-5, reads SAVISQKPSRDICQRGTSLTIQCQVDSQVTMMFWYRQQPGQSLTLIATANQGSEATYESGFVIDKFPISRPNLTFSTLTVSNMSPEDSSIYLCSVNTDYHETQYFGPGTRLLVL.

V usage is TRBV12-3 or TRBV12-4 and J usage is TRBJ2-3; 8 nucleotides align to TRBD1. The CDR3 runs to 14 residues. Trimming removed 11 bases from V and 3 bases from J; junction bases left unmatched: 10. The CDR3 is CASSSGQVTDTQYF. CDR3 in DNA: TGTGCCTCCTCCTCGGGACAGGTGACAGATACGCAGTATTTT.

V gene TRBV7-6 combines with J gene TRBJ2-1, with TRBD1 matching 11 bases. This CDR3 region has 15 residues. The ends lost 5 bases at V and 6 bases at J; junction bases unmatched: 6. CDR1 SGHVS and CDR2 FNYEAQ come from the germline V gene. The CDR3: CASSPRTGGVNEQFF. The CDR3 region has the DNA TGTGCCAGCAGCCCTCGGACAGGGGGCGTCAATGAGCAGTTCTTC.

This clonotype was detected once. The rearrangement uses TRBV20-1 and TRBJ1-2; 8 bases are shared with TRBD1. The V gene end was trimmed by 6 bases and the J gene end by 1 base; junction bases not matched to a gene: 10. The CDR3 consists of 15 residues. Germline CDR1 and CDR2: DFQATT and SNEGSKA (reference sequence). In nucleotides, the CDR3 is TGCAGTGCCCGGGACAGGAGGAAGAGTAACTATGGCTACACCTTC. It specifies CSARDRRKSNYGYTF.

This clonotype has at least ten counts. V and J are TRBV6-1 and TRBJ1-1; D is unresolved. The CDR3 extends over 11 amino acids. V lost 8 bases and J lost 7, with 11 bases in between. Per germline, CDR1 MNHNS and CDR2 SASEGT. The CDR3 spells CASVDLNEAFF. CDR3 nucleotide sequence: TGTGCCAGCGTTGATCTTAATGAAGCTTTCTTT.

The J gene is TRBJ2-7, the V gene TRBV20-1, with 10 bases that match TRBD2. J lost 5 bases, V lost 6 bases, and 7 bases had no gene match. This CDR3 is built from 13 residues. Germline values: CDR1 DFQATT, CDR2 SNEGSKA (reference sequence). The CDR3 DNA follows: TGCAGTGCCCCAATTAGCGGGAGGCACGAGCAGTACGTC. This encodes CSAPISGRHEQYV.

V gene TRBV29-1 combines with J gene TRBJ2-5; 7 bases agree with TRBD2. CDR3 length equals 13 residues. After removal of 1 base from V and 5 bases from J, the junction contained 4 bases not matched to a gene. CDR1 SQVTM and CDR2 ANQGSEA come from the germline V gene. The CDR3 loop is CSVEGGRGETQYF. In DNA, the CDR3 is TGCAGCGTTGAAGGCGGGAGAGGGGAGACCCAGTACTTC.

This rearrangement joins TRBV20-1 to TRBJ2-3; 13 nucleotides agree with TRBD2. The CDR3 is 17 residues long. Germline CDR1 DFQATT, CDR2 SNEGSKA (reference sequence). The J segment lost 2 bases and the V segment lost 4 bases, leaving 9 bases of the junction unmatched. The CDR3 spells CSATAFGTSGDTDTQYF. The CDR3 DNA follows: TGCAGTGCTACAGCCTTTGGGACTAGCGGGGACACAGATACGCAGTATTTT.

This clonotype was seen a few times. The gene calls are TRBV4-2 and TRBJ2-2, with 7 nucleotides matching TRBD2. V lost 3 bases, J lost 4 bases, and 14 bases stayed unmatched. There are 18 residues in the CDR3. Per the germline V gene, CDR1 is LGHNA and CDR2 is YNFKEQ. The CDR3 protein is CASSQERRGVHGTGELFF. The CDR3 DNA reads as TGTGCCAGCAGCCAGGAGCGACGGGGGGTCCACGGCACCGGGGAGCTGTTTTTT.

The genes are TRBV20-1 and TRBJ1-2; no clear D. The V end lost 6 bases, the J end lost 6 bases, and 8 bases lay between the germline ends. CDR1 and CDR2 (germline): DFQATT, SNEGSKA (reference sequence). The CDR3 loop spans 10 amino acids. CDR3 region: CSAPGNGYTF. The CDR3 DNA follows: TGCAGTGCGCCCGGGAATGGCTACACCTTC.

Written as DNA, the CDR3 is TGTGCCAGCAGTGAAGGTCAGGGTTTATACGAGCAGTACGTC. Translation gives CASSEGQGLYEQYV. The rearrangement links TRBV2 to TRBJ2-7, with D perhaps TRBD1 (5 bases). CDR1 and CDR2 (germline): SNHLY, FYNNEI. V was cut by 1 base and J by 4 bases, with 11 bases left in between. This CDR3 is 14 amino acids long.

The table lists this clonotype with a few counts. The chain combines TRBV20-1 with TRBJ1-1; tentative D call: TRBD1 (5 bases). With 2 bases removed from V and 8 bases from J, the gap between germline ends came to 15 bases. There are 13 residues in the CDR3. Germline CDR1 and CDR2: DFQATT and SNEGSKA (reference sequence). The DNA of the CDR3 is TGCAGTGCTAGACAGGGTCGAGGTTACGAAGCTTTCTTT. Protein: CSARQGRGYEAFF.

The V gene is TRBV6-1, the J gene TRBJ2-2, with 10 bases matching TRBD1. Germline trimming cut 6 bases from V and 3 bases from J; bases unmatched to any gene: 7. The germline V gene has CDR1 MNHNS and CDR2 SASEGT. CDR3 length: 16 amino acids. The CDR3 spells CASRTPGTGDTGELFF. CDR3 bases: TGTGCCAGCAGAACCCCCGGGACAGGGGACACCGGGGAGCTGTTTTTT.

This clonotype was found a few times. This sequence joins TRBV21-1 and TRBJ2-5; TRBD1 is the table's D call, not checked against the DNA. TRBV21-1 corresponds to a pseudogene. This CDR3 is built from 14 residues. Here the CDR3 reads CASSPVSTEETQYF. CDR3 nucleotides: TGTGCCAGCAGCCCCGTTTCGACAGAAGAGACCCAGTACTTC.

This chain connects TRBV6-1 to TRBJ2-1; unclear D gene. Trimming left V 4 bases short and J 8 bases short, with 6 bases between. The germline V gene has CDR1 MNHNS and CDR2 SASEGT. The CDR3 has 11 amino acids. The CDR3 here is CASSVGHEQFF. In nucleotides, the CDR3 is TGTGCCAGCAGTGTCGGGCATGAGCAGTTCTTC.

There are a few counts of this clonotype. The CDR3 loop reads CASSLEVGEAFF. CDR3 coding DNA: TGTGCCAGCAGTTTAGAAGTCGGTGAAGCTTTCTTT. The rearrangement links TRBV12-3 or TRBV12-4 to TRBJ1-1, with D hard to call. The V end was cut by 1 base, the J end by 7 bases, with 7 bases between. This CDR3 is 12 amino acids long.

This clonotype was picked up many times. This chain uses TRBV20-1 with TRBJ2-1; 7 bases line up with TRBD2. Germline V gene lookup returns CDR1 DFQATT and CDR2 SNEGSKA (reference sequence). CDR3 size: 16 residues. After removal of 0 bases from V and 4 bases from J, the junction contained 9 bases not matched to a gene. CDR3 bases: TGCAGTGCTAGAGATCTCGCGGGAGAGGGTTACAATGAGCAGTTCTTC. Protein: CSARDLAGEGYNEQFF.

The V call is TRBV29-1, the J call TRBJ1-2, with D perhaps matching TRBD1 (6 bases). Per the germline V gene, CDR1 is SQVTM and CDR2 is ANQGSEA. Trimming shortened V by 6 bases and J by 7 bases, and 18 bases separated the two germline ends. CDR3 length: 13 amino acids. For the CDR3, the DNA is TGCAGCGTCCCCAGACAGGAGTTGGGTGGCTACACCTTC. The encoded protein is CSVPRQELGGYTF.

At least ten counts were recorded for this clonotype. The gene calls are TRBV20-1 and TRBJ2-3, with D unclear. The ends were cut back, 3 bases at V and 0 bases at J, with 10 bases in the middle. The CDR3 extends over 14 amino acids. Germline CDR1 reads DFQATT; CDR2 reads SNEGSKA (reference sequence). The CDR3 region has the DNA TGCAGTGCTAGCTCGCAGGCTAGCACAGATACGCAGTATTTT. It codes for CSASSQASTDTQYF.

The chain combines TRBV6-1 with TRBJ2-2; 9 positions match TRBD1. Trimming removed 6 bases from V and 6 bases from J; junction bases left unmatched: 14. The CDR3 has 17 amino acids. Germline CDR1 MNHNS, CDR2 SASEGT. The CDR3 nucleotides are TGTGCCAGCAGCTCACCAACAGGGGGCGCTTGGTCCGGGGAGCTGTTTTTT. This gives the protein CASSSPTGGAWSGELFF.

The rearrangement links TRBV20-1 to TRBJ2-1; D is tentatively TRBD1 or TRBD2 (6 bases each). CDR3 length: 12 amino acids. Germline assignment: CDR1 DFQATT and CDR2 SNEGSKA (reference sequence). Trimming pared 7 bases from V and 7 bases from J, leaving 14 bases between. This CDR3 is CSVWGAGNEQFF. CDR3 DNA: TGCAGTGTGTGGGGGGCCGGGAATGAGCAGTTCTTC.

This clonotype was seen a few times. This chain joins TRBV14 and TRBJ2-1; D unresolved. Between the trimmed V and J ends, which lost 4 bases and 1 base, there was a span of 14 bases. The CDR3 is made up of 16 amino acids. The germline V gene encodes CDR1 SGHDN and CDR2 FVKESK. This CDR3 reads CASSPKGGISYNEQFF. CDR3 nucleotide sequence: TGTGCCAGCAGCCCGAAGGGCGGAATTTCCTACAATGAGCAGTTCTTC.